This entry is about one T cell receptor (beta chain). Its specificity is unknown. The data derive from a study of T-cell reconstitution after alpha-beta-depleted transplantation in children. The TCRbeta library incorporated unique molecular identifiers. TCRdb recomputed calls from the PCR reads with MiXCR, one row per CDR3 protein. This table has 250,000 to 300,000 distinct CDR3 sequences, 9.5% to 13% appearing once. Findings and caveats of the study: Alpha-beta T cells about two months after transplant reportedly derived from several hundred expanded graft clones.

V lost 6 bases to trimming and J lost 3 bases, with 13 bases between them. The CDR3 is 13 amino acids. Germline loops: CDR1 SGHNT, CDR2 YYREEE (reference sequence). Sequencing was performed on peripheral blood, taken 180 days after TCRalphabeta/CD19-depleted stem cell transplant. The TCR was taken from a male patient between 2 and 10 years old who had a stem cell transplant for chronic granulomatous disease, so the T cells may come from the graft donor. The chain employs TRBV5-4 and TRBJ2-7; perhaps D is TRBD1 or TRBD2 (5 bases each). The CDR3 nucleotides read TGTGCCAGCACTCGGAGTGGGGGCTACGAGCAGTACTTC. Translated: CASTRSGGYEQYF.